These T cell receptor beta chains were read from a single sample in a study of T cells in localized non-small cell lung cancer. Sequencing used immunoSEQ multiplex PCR; TCRdb keeps in-frame clones, though not all of them. The data hold around 34,000 clones, with roughly 93% observed a single time. The sample in question was peripheral blood, obtained before any cancer treatment. All receptors come from a female donor older than 55 with stage I lung adenocarcinoma. Both conserved end residues are part of each CDR3. Each record gives: CDR3 protein, CDR3 DNA, D gene, J gene, V gene, clone size. A D gene is named only where the DNA matches it firmly. Expanded clones are given a class, and other clones once, few, many or no size at all.

CDR3aa: CAIRGEGYNEQFF
CDR3nt: TGTGCCATCAGGGGGGAGGGGTACAATGAGCAGTTCTTC
d_gene: TRBD2
j_gene: TRBJ2-1
v_gene: TRBV10-3
abundance: .

CDR3aa: CASSLGQTTYEQYF
CDR3nt: TGTGCCAGCAGCTTGGGGCAGACCACCTACGAGCAGTACTTC
d_gene: .
j_gene: TRBJ2-7
v_gene: TRBV5-6
abundance: .

CDR3aa: CASSLGDGGRYEQYF
CDR3nt: TGTGCCAGCAGCTTAGGAGACGGGGGGCGGTACGAGCAGTACTTC
d_gene: .
j_gene: TRBJ2-7
v_gene: TRBV7-9
abundance: .

CDR3aa: CASSYTRNSYYGYTF
CDR3nt: TGTGCCAGCAGTTACACGAGGAACTCATACTATGGCTACACCTTC
d_gene: .
j_gene: TRBJ1-2
v_gene: TRBV6-5
abundance: .

CDR3aa: CAWTGGGANVLTF
CDR3nt: TGTGCCTGGACGGGTGGTGGGGCCAACGTCCTGACTTTC
d_gene: .
j_gene: TRBJ2-6
v_gene: TRBV30
abundance: .

CDR3aa: CASSLVGRIYNQPQHF
CDR3nt: TGTGCCAGCAGCTTAGTTGGCAGGATATACAATCAGCCCCAGCATTTT
d_gene: .
j_gene: TRBJ1-5
v_gene: TRBV7-2
abundance: large

CDR3aa: CASSQPGTGGGGYTF
CDR3nt: TGCGCCAGCAGCCAGCCCGGGACAGGGGGCGGCGGCTACACCTTC
d_gene: TRBD1
j_gene: TRBJ1-2
v_gene: TRBV4-3
abundance: .

CDR3aa: CASSSRRGSGPQHF
CDR3nt: TGTGCCAGCAGCTCCCGGCGGGGTTCAGGGCCCCAGCATTTT
d_gene: .
j_gene: TRBJ1-5
v_gene: TRBV7-2
abundance: .

CDR3aa: CASGLVTGQGGGGTEAFF
CDR3nt: TGTGCTAGTGGTTTGGTAACGGGACAGGGAGGTGGTGGCACTGAAGCTTTCTTT
d_gene: TRBD1
j_gene: TRBJ1-1
v_gene: TRBV12-5
abundance: .

CDR3aa: CASSFGDRGRADTQYF
CDR3nt: TGTGCCAGCAGCTTTGGGGACAGGGGAAGGGCAGATACGCAGTATTTT
d_gene: TRBD1
j_gene: TRBJ2-3
v_gene: TRBV7-3
abundance: .

CDR3aa: CASSPGQGRETQYF
CDR3nt: TGCGCCAGCAGTCCGGGACAGGGGAGGGAGACCCAGTACTTC
d_gene: TRBD1
j_gene: TRBJ2-5
v_gene: TRBV5-1
abundance: .

CDR3aa: CASSGGLAGAISSYNEQFF
CDR3nt: TGTGCCAGCAGTGGGGGACTAGCGGGGGCTATCAGCTCCTACAATGAGCAGTTCTTC
d_gene: TRBD2
j_gene: TRBJ2-1
v_gene: TRBV6-1
abundance: .

CDR3aa: CAWSVRGTGGLGNTIYF
CDR3nt: TGTGCCTGGAGTGTACGCGGGACAGGGGGCCTTGGAAACACCATATATTTT
d_gene: TRBD1
j_gene: TRBJ1-3
v_gene: TRBV30
abundance: .

CDR3aa: CATSRDRNYNEKLFF
CDR3nt: TGTGCCACCAGCAGAGATAGGAACTATAATGAAAAACTGTTTTTT
d_gene: .
j_gene: TRBJ1-4
v_gene: TRBV15
abundance: .

CDR3aa: CASSPTLFGNTIYF
CDR3nt: TGTGCCAGCAGCCCGACACTTTTCGGAAACACCATATATTTT
d_gene: .
j_gene: TRBJ1-3
v_gene: TRBV2
abundance: once

CDR3aa: CASTIGTTKNEKLFF
CDR3nt: TGTGCCAGCACCATAGGCACTACCAAGAATGAAAAACTGTTTTTT
d_gene: .
j_gene: TRBJ1-4
v_gene: TRBV6-1
abundance: .

CDR3aa: CASSRPGQLSYEQYF
CDR3nt: TGTGCCAGCTCCCGCCCGGGACAGCTTTCCTACGAGCAGTACTTC
d_gene: TRBD1
j_gene: TRBJ2-7
v_gene: TRBV11-2
abundance: .

CDR3aa: CASSYFSGVDGYTF
CDR3nt: TGTGCCAGCAGTTACTTTTCCGGGGTTGATGGCTACACCTTC
d_gene: .
j_gene: TRBJ1-2
v_gene: TRBV6-5
abundance: .

CDR3aa: CASSLRRGRAPLEQFF
CDR3nt: TGTGCCAGCAGCCTAAGACGTGGGAGGGCCCCCCTGGAGCAGTTCTTC
d_gene: TRBD2
j_gene: TRBJ2-1
v_gene: TRBV7-6
abundance: .

CDR3aa: CASSPQGAPIYGYTF
CDR3nt: TGTGCCAGCAGCCCCCAGGGGGCGCCGATCTATGGCTACACCTTC
d_gene: .
j_gene: TRBJ1-2
v_gene: TRBV21-1
abundance: .

CDR3aa: CASSPNWGGDQPQHF
CDR3nt: TGTGCCAGCTCACCAAATTGGGGGGGGGATCAGCCCCAGCATTTT
d_gene: .
j_gene: TRBJ1-5
v_gene: TRBV18
abundance: .

CDR3aa: CASSLGDTQETQYF
CDR3nt: TGCGCCAGCAGCTTGGGGGACACTCAAGAGACCCAGTACTTC
d_gene: .
j_gene: TRBJ2-5
v_gene: TRBV5-1
abundance: .

CDR3aa: CASSSQDRVRNQPQHF
CDR3nt: TGTGCCAGCAGTTCCCAAGACAGGGTACGAAATCAGCCCCAGCATTTT
d_gene: TRBD1
j_gene: TRBJ1-5
v_gene: TRBV28
abundance: .

CDR3aa: CASSLDANYGYTF
CDR3nt: TGCGCCAGCAGCTTGGACGCTAACTATGGCTACACCTTC
d_gene: .
j_gene: TRBJ1-2
v_gene: TRBV5-1
abundance: .

CDR3aa: CASSLWRRDYEQYF
CDR3nt: TGTGCCAGCAGTTTATGGAGACGAGACTACGAGCAGTACTTC
d_gene: .
j_gene: TRBJ2-7
v_gene: TRBV28
abundance: .

CDR3aa: CSAVTGNGYTF
CDR3nt: TGCAGTGCTGTGACAGGGAACGGCTACACCTTC
d_gene: TRBD1
j_gene: TRBJ1-2
v_gene: TRBV20-1
abundance: .

CDR3aa: CASSINRDIGNTIYF
CDR3nt: TGTGCCAGTAGTATAAACCGGGACATTGGAAACACCATATATTTT
d_gene: .
j_gene: TRBJ1-3
v_gene: TRBV19
abundance: .

CDR3aa: CASSLARGPSLNSNYGYTF
CDR3nt: TGTGCCAGCAGCTTAGCTCGCGGACCGTCTCTAAATTCTAACTATGGCTACACCTTC
d_gene: .
j_gene: TRBJ1-2
v_gene: TRBV7-2
abundance: .

CDR3aa: CASSWQNLGYTF
CDR3nt: TGTGCCAGCAGTTGGCAGAACTTGGGCTACACCTTC
d_gene: .
j_gene: TRBJ1-2
v_gene: TRBV27
abundance: .

CDR3aa: CASSSSPGETYEQYF
CDR3nt: TGCGCCAGCAGCTCTTCCCCAGGGGAAACCTACGAGCAGTACTTC
d_gene: .
j_gene: TRBJ2-7
v_gene: TRBV5-1
abundance: .

CDR3aa: CASSQEETGGNEKLFF
CDR3nt: TGCGCCAGCAGCCAAGAAGAGACAGGGGGCAATGAAAAACTGTTTTTT
d_gene: TRBD1
j_gene: TRBJ1-4
v_gene: TRBV4-3
abundance: .

CDR3aa: CASSVAGNTEAFF
CDR3nt: TGTGCCAGCAGCGTAGCAGGGAACACTGAAGCTTTCTTT
d_gene: .
j_gene: TRBJ1-1
v_gene: TRBV9
abundance: few

CDR3aa: CASNHKGQGKYQETQYF
CDR3nt: TGTGCCAGCAACCATAAGGGACAGGGAAAGTACCAAGAGACCCAGTACTTC
d_gene: TRBD1
j_gene: TRBJ2-5
v_gene: TRBV6-4
abundance: .

CDR3aa: CASERSQGVGNYGYTF
CDR3nt: TGTGCCAGCGAAAGAAGTCAGGGGGTGGGAAACTATGGCTACACCTTC
d_gene: TRBD1
j_gene: TRBJ1-2
v_gene: TRBV11-3
abundance: .

CDR3aa: CASSPDGLRETQYF
CDR3nt: TGCGCCAGCAGTCCCGACGGACTGCGGGAGACCCAGTACTTC
d_gene: .
j_gene: TRBJ2-5
v_gene: TRBV5-1
abundance: .

CDR3aa: CASSLSGFRTAGNTIYF
CDR3nt: TGTGCCAGCAGTTTATCCGGGTTCAGGACTGCAGGAAACACCATATATTTT
d_gene: .
j_gene: TRBJ1-3
v_gene: TRBV27
abundance: once

CDR3aa: CASSPPQGLNIQYF
CDR3nt: TGTGCCAGCTCACCACCTCAGGGTTTAAACATTCAGTACTTC
d_gene: .
j_gene: TRBJ2-4
v_gene: TRBV18
abundance: .

CDR3aa: CASSLSAVQGFYGYTF
CDR3nt: TGTGCCAGCAGTTTATCAGCCGTACAGGGGTTCTATGGCTACACCTTC
d_gene: TRBD1
j_gene: TRBJ1-2
v_gene: TRBV28
abundance: .

CDR3aa: CASTLNWEGDTEAFF
CDR3nt: TGTGCCAGCACTCTTAATTGGGAAGGAGACACTGAAGCTTTCTTT
d_gene: .
j_gene: TRBJ1-1
v_gene: TRBV6-1
abundance: .

CDR3aa: CASSQDRSNQPQHF
CDR3nt: TGCGCCAGCAGCCAGGACAGAAGCAATCAGCCCCAGCATTTT
d_gene: .
j_gene: TRBJ1-5
v_gene: TRBV4-3
abundance: .

CDR3aa: CASSLYREDTEAFF
CDR3nt: TGTGCCAGCAGCCTTTACAGGGAGGACACTGAAGCTTTCTTT
d_gene: .
j_gene: TRBJ1-1
v_gene: TRBV25-1
abundance: .

CDR3aa: CASNFGHLTYEQYF
CDR3nt: TGTGCCAGCAACTTCGGGCACTTAACGTACGAGCAGTACTTC
d_gene: .
j_gene: TRBJ2-7
v_gene: TRBV7-2
abundance: .

CDR3aa: CASSVATGTGYEQYF
CDR3nt: TGTGCCAGCAGCGTAGCGACAGGGACAGGGTACGAGCAGTACTTC
d_gene: TRBD1
j_gene: TRBJ2-7
v_gene: TRBV9
abundance: .

CDR3aa: CAGLGALGETQYF
CDR3nt: TGTGCCGGCCTGGGCGCCTTGGGAGAGACCCAGTACTTC
d_gene: .
j_gene: TRBJ2-5
v_gene: TRBV6-6
abundance: .

CDR3aa: CASSPTSATGLNEQFF
CDR3nt: TGCGCCAGCAGCCCGACTAGCGCAACGGGCTTGAATGAGCAGTTCTTC
d_gene: TRBD2
j_gene: TRBJ2-1
v_gene: TRBV4-3
abundance: .

CDR3aa: CASSLEMAAGYTF
CDR3nt: TGTGCCAGCAGCTTAGAAATGGCAGCTGGCTACACCTTC
d_gene: .
j_gene: TRBJ1-2
v_gene: TRBV11-2
abundance: few

CDR3aa: CATSRDRGDWSYNEQFF
CDR3nt: TGTGCCACCAGCAGAGACCGGGGGGATTGGTCCTACAATGAGCAGTTCTTC
d_gene: TRBD2
j_gene: TRBJ2-1
v_gene: TRBV15
abundance: .

CDR3aa: CAISESGGQRETQYF
CDR3nt: TGTGCCATCAGTGAGTCCGGGGGCCAGAGGGAGACCCAGTACTTC
d_gene: .
j_gene: TRBJ2-5
v_gene: TRBV10-3
abundance: .

CDR3aa: CASSQKAIALVSEQYF
CDR3nt: TGCGCCAGCAGCCAAAAGGCCATAGCTTTAGTATCCGAGCAGTACTTC
d_gene: .
j_gene: TRBJ2-7
v_gene: TRBV4-3
abundance: .

CDR3aa: CASSLTGTEAFF
CDR3nt: TGTGCCAGCAGCCTGACGGGAACTGAAGCTTTCTTT
d_gene: .
j_gene: TRBJ1-1
v_gene: TRBV7-9
abundance: once

CDR3aa: CASTWYRGNEQYF
CDR3nt: TGTGCCAGCACTTGGTACAGGGGAAATGAGCAGTACTTC
d_gene: TRBD1
j_gene: TRBJ2-7
v_gene: TRBV2
abundance: once

CDR3aa: CASSLVPLAAGGTEAFF
CDR3nt: TGTGCCAGCAGCTTAGTCCCGCTGGCTGCAGGCGGCACTGAAGCTTTCTTT
d_gene: .
j_gene: TRBJ1-1
v_gene: TRBV11-2
abundance: .

CDR3aa: CASSLIGALAPTEAFF
CDR3nt: TGTGCCAGCAGCTTAATAGGGGCCCTAGCCCCCACTGAAGCTTTCTTT
d_gene: .
j_gene: TRBJ1-1
v_gene: TRBV7-8
abundance: .

CDR3aa: CASTGLRVEEKLFF
CDR3nt: TGTGCCTCAACGGGGCTCAGGGTGGAAGAAAAACTGTTTTTT
d_gene: .
j_gene: TRBJ1-4
v_gene: TRBV5-8
abundance: .

CDR3aa: CASRRHGDTKAFF
CDR3nt: TGTGCCAGTAGACGTCATGGGGACACAAAAGCTTTCTTT
d_gene: .
j_gene: TRBJ1-1
v_gene: TRBV19
abundance: .

CDR3aa: CAISRDRGEETQYF
CDR3nt: TGTGCCATCAGCCGGGACAGGGGGGAGGAGACCCAGTACTTC
d_gene: TRBD1
j_gene: TRBJ2-5
v_gene: TRBV10-3
abundance: .

CDR3aa: CASSYGGQGDGYTF
CDR3nt: TGTGCCAGCAGCTACGGGGGACAGGGCGATGGCTACACCTTC
d_gene: TRBD1
j_gene: TRBJ1-2
v_gene: TRBV7-9
abundance: .